This T cell receptor beta chain was identified in a study of cytomegalovirus exposure and HLA in healthy donors. It was with 60 Vbeta and 13 Jbeta primers that the PCR ran. TCRdb keeps only in-frame clones here, not all; method: immunoSEQ multiplex PCR. The sample consists of some 85,000 clones, over 70% of them appearing once. On this clone: Its specificity is not known.

Donors were nominally healthy when sampled, though unrecorded immune exposures were likely. Study results and caveats: Sequencing likely produced, as an artifact, a cluster of highly shared sequence variants. Earlier analysis looked at TCR beta V segments, and most were productive about 90% or about 30% of the time.

This TCR was sampled from a man aged 40-49 years in good health and CMV-seronegative. Sequences were obtained from PBMCs.

CDR3 loop: CASSPSTDTQYF. The CDR3, as DNA: TGTGCCAGCAGTCCAAGCACAGATACGCAGTATTTT. The chain employs TRBV28 and TRBJ2-3; D is ambiguous. The CDR3 covers 12 residues. Per germline, CDR1 MDHEN and CDR2 SYDVKM. V shed 5 bases and J shed 0 bases, with 3 bases lying between them.